A selection of T cell receptor beta chains follows, all from one sample in a study of T cell responses to AZD1222 COVID-19 vaccine. The protocol was immunoSEQ multiplex PCR, while the TCRdb copy is restricted to in-frame clones and leaves out a portion. The sample yields tens of thousands of clones, around 80% seen once. The sequences come from peripheral blood, collected on day 0 of AZD1222 vaccination. The receptors here all came from an adult in good health. Each CDR3 is given with its conserved first and last residue. D genes are given only for firm matches. The listing skips clone size in some rows; elsewhere it reads once, few, many or a size class.

V gene: TRBV9
D gene: TRBD2
clone size: .
J gene: TRBJ2-1
CDR3 protein: CASSPRTSGLLNEQFF
CDR3 DNA: TGTGCCAGCAGCCCGCGAACTAGCGGGCTACTAAATGAGCAGTTCTTC

V gene: TRBV12-3/TRBV12-4
D gene: .
clone size: .
J gene: TRBJ1-2
CDR3 protein: CASSETSGYTF
CDR3 DNA: TGTGCCAGCAGTGAGACAAGCGGCTACACCTTC

V gene: TRBV6-5
D gene: .
clone size: .
J gene: TRBJ2-6
CDR3 protein: CASRRQTSGANVLTF
CDR3 DNA: TGTGCCAGCAGAAGACAGACATCTGGGGCCAACGTCCTGACTTTC

V gene: TRBV7-9
D gene: TRBD1
clone size: .
J gene: TRBJ1-3
CDR3 protein: CASSQQGVSGNTIYF
CDR3 DNA: TGTGCCAGCAGCCAACAGGGGGTCTCTGGAAACACCATATATTTT

V gene: TRBV5-1
D gene: .
clone size: once
J gene: TRBJ1-1
CDR3 protein: CASSLELAPNTEAFF
CDR3 DNA: TGCGCCAGCAGCTTGGAACTAGCACCGAACACTGAAGCTTTCTTT

V gene: TRBV28
D gene: .
clone size: .
J gene: TRBJ2-7
CDR3 protein: CASSFFHEQYF
CDR3 DNA: TGTGCCAGCAGTTTTTTTCACGAGCAGTACTTC

V gene: TRBV3-1/TRBV3-2
D gene: .
clone size: .
J gene: TRBJ1-4
CDR3 protein: CASSHPDGNNEKLFF
CDR3 DNA: TGTGCCAGCAGCCATCCCGACGGAAACAATGAAAAACTGTTTTTT

V gene: TRBV12-5
D gene: TRBD2
clone size: .
J gene: TRBJ2-1
CDR3 protein: CASGPPSGTSGGYEQFF
CDR3 DNA: TGTGCTAGTGGACCCCCCTCCGGGACTAGCGGGGGGTATGAGCAGTTCTTC

V gene: TRBV6-5
D gene: .
clone size: .
J gene: TRBJ2-4
CDR3 protein: CASHPQGWAKNIQYF
CDR3 DNA: TGTGCCTCTCACCCCCAGGGTTGGGCCAAAAACATTCAGTACTTC

V gene: TRBV5-1
D gene: .
clone size: .
J gene: TRBJ1-4
CDR3 protein: CASSSLHHGEKLFF
CDR3 DNA: TGCGCCAGCAGCTCCCTACACCATGGGGAAAAACTGTTTTTT

V gene: TRBV11-2
D gene: .
clone size: once
J gene: TRBJ1-2
CDR3 protein: CASSLESRWYGYTF
CDR3 DNA: TGTGCCAGCAGCTTAGAATCCCGGTGGTATGGCTACACCTTC

V gene: TRBV6-1
D gene: TRBD1
clone size: .
J gene: TRBJ2-7
CDR3 protein: CASLLRQGSEQYF
CDR3 DNA: TGTGCCAGCCTCCTCAGACAGGGTAGCGAGCAGTACTTC

V gene: TRBV4-2
D gene: .
clone size: .
J gene: TRBJ1-2
CDR3 protein: CASSQALSDAVYGYTF
CDR3 DNA: TGTGCCAGCAGCCAAGCATTATCTGATGCTGTCTATGGCTACACCTTC

V gene: TRBV3-1/TRBV3-2
D gene: .
clone size: .
J gene: TRBJ1-5
CDR3 protein: CASKGYSNQPQHF
CDR3 DNA: TGTGCCAGCAAAGGGTATAGCAATCAGCCCCAGCATTTT

V gene: TRBV19
D gene: TRBD1
clone size: .
J gene: TRBJ2-7
CDR3 protein: CASSIDLDRGLYEQYF
CDR3 DNA: TGTGCCAGTAGTATAGACCTCGACAGGGGCCTCTACGAGCAGTACTTC

V gene: TRBV27
D gene: TRBD1
clone size: once
J gene: TRBJ2-7
CDR3 protein: CASRQLLIRDREGRKYF
CDR3 DNA: TGTGCCAGCCGCCAATTACTTATCCGGGACAGGGAGGGACGGAAGTACTTC

V gene: TRBV27
D gene: .
clone size: .
J gene: TRBJ1-6
CDR3 protein: CASSRGYGANSPLHF
CDR3 DNA: TGTGCCAGCAGCAGGGGTTATGGAGCTAATTCACCCCTCCACTTT

V gene: TRBV7-3
D gene: .
clone size: .
J gene: TRBJ1-1
CDR3 protein: CASSLSRNTEAFF
CDR3 DNA: TGTGCCAGCAGCTTATCACGGAACACTGAAGCTTTCTTT

V gene: TRBV11-2
D gene: .
clone size: .
J gene: TRBJ2-2
CDR3 protein: CASSYIPSRVGTGELFF
CDR3 DNA: TGTGCCAGCAGCTATATCCCCTCAAGGGTCGGGACCGGGGAGCTGTTTTTT

V gene: TRBV7-8
D gene: .
clone size: medium-sized
J gene: TRBJ2-4
CDR3 protein: CASSFTVGRQNIQYF
CDR3 DNA: TGTGCCAGCAGCTTTACAGTAGGAAGACAAAACATTCAGTACTTC

V gene: TRBV10-3
D gene: .
clone size: .
J gene: TRBJ1-2
CDR3 protein: CAISESGGNYGYTF
CDR3 DNA: TGTGCCATCAGTGAGAGTGGGGGAAACTATGGCTACACCTTC

V gene: TRBV3-1/TRBV3-2
D gene: .
clone size: few
J gene: TRBJ2-3
CDR3 protein: CASSQVAGTDTQYF
CDR3 DNA: TGTGCCAGCAGCCAAGTGGCCGGCACAGATACGCAGTATTTT

V gene: TRBV6-2/TRBV6-3
D gene: .
clone size: .
J gene: TRBJ2-3
CDR3 protein: CASSGATDTQYF
CDR3 DNA: TGTGCCAGCAGCGGGGCCACAGATACGCAGTATTTT

V gene: TRBV3-1/TRBV3-2
D gene: .
clone size: .
J gene: TRBJ1-5
CDR3 protein: CASSQTGRQPQHF
CDR3 DNA: TGTGCCAGCAGCCAAACAGGGAGACAGCCCCAGCATTTT

V gene: TRBV6-5
D gene: .
clone size: .
J gene: TRBJ2-5
CDR3 protein: CASSYTVGETQYF
CDR3 DNA: TGTGCCAGCAGTTACACGGTAGGAGAGACCCAGTACTTC

V gene: TRBV6-5
D gene: TRBD2
clone size: once
J gene: TRBJ2-5
CDR3 protein: CASKGNGGARETQYF
CDR3 DNA: TGTGCCAGCAAGGGGAACGGGGGGGCTCGGGAGACCCAGTACTTC

V gene: TRBV30
D gene: .
clone size: once
J gene: TRBJ2-5
CDR3 protein: CAWNRDWYRDQETQYF
CDR3 DNA: TGTGCCTGGAACCGGGACTGGTATAGAGACCAAGAGACCCAGTACTTC

V gene: TRBV7-9
D gene: TRBD1
clone size: .
J gene: TRBJ2-2
CDR3 protein: CASSQSTGDTGELFF
CDR3 DNA: TGTGCCAGCAGCCAAAGTACAGGGGACACCGGGGAGCTGTTTTTT

V gene: TRBV6-5
D gene: .
clone size: .
J gene: TRBJ1-6
CDR3 protein: CASSYVQKGDSPLHF
CDR3 DNA: TGTGCCAGCAGTTACGTCCAGAAGGGGGATTCACCCCTCCACTTT

V gene: TRBV30
D gene: TRBD1
clone size: .
J gene: TRBJ1-1
CDR3 protein: CAGDRGRTEAFF
CDR3 DNA: TGTGCCGGAGACAGGGGGCGCACTGAAGCTTTCTTT